This TCR beta chain was captured by sequencing in a study of blood T cell repertoires in COVID-19. Background on the study: Specimens from acute and convalescent COVID-19 originated in the United States, Italy and Spain. In each case, the material was cDNA or gDNA derived from T cells, B-cell-depleted T cells, or PBMCs.

Authors' methods: Nucleated cell counts were estimated from reference gene primer amplification. Generated by immunoSEQ multiplex PCR, the TCRdb table keeps only in-frame clones and is missing some. V, J and clone size reflect that table, while D and trimming were determined from the DNA. Of 80,000 to 90,000 clones listed, about 87% were seen once; the top ten hold about 5.1%. The V and J ends lost 0 bases and 8 bases respectively, with 14 bases between them. This CDR3 spans 15 amino acids. Per germline, CDR1 SGDLS and CDR2 YYNGEE. Sequenced material: peripheral blood. The receptor was derived from a man aged 40-55 years with acute or convalescent COVID-19. The chain carries TRBV9 and TRBJ1-4; no clear D. The CDR3 bases are TGTGCCAGCAGCGTAGATGTGGGTAGAGGGGAAAAACTGTTTTTT. Its translation: CASSVDVGRGEKLFF. The full variable domain, in which reference TRBV9 and TRBJ1-4 provide the parts outside the CDR3, is DSGVTQTPKHLITATGQRVTLRCSPRSGDLSVYWYQQSLDQGLQFLIQYYNGEERAKGNILERFSAQQFPDLHSELNLSSLELGDSALYFCASSVDVGRGEKLFFGSGTQLSVL.